These T cell receptor beta chains were read from a single sample in a study of tumor and adjacent non-tumor tissue in lung cancer. In TCRdb, the multiplex PCR reads were re-called with MiXCR into one record per CDR3 protein. The sample lists around 120,000 distinct CDR3 sequences, 66% occurring once. The sequencing sample was made of lung tumor tissue. These receptors were collected from a man under 40 with non-small cell lung cancer. Both conserved end residues are part of each CDR3. Fields, in order: CDR3 length, D gene, V gene, J gene, clone size, CDR3 protein, CDR3 DNA. D genes are given only for firm matches. Rows give clone size only sometimes, using once, few, many, or a class for an expanded clone.

>15|-|TRBV11-1|TRBJ1-2|medium-sized
CASSPNYGSNKGYTF
TGTGCCAGCAGCCCAAATTATGGGTCGAACAAAGGCTACACCTTC
>16|TRBD2|TRBV24-1|TRBJ2-3|-
CATSDLIAGSTDTQYF
TGTGCCACCAGTGATTTGATAGCGGGAAGCACAGATACGCAGTATTTT
>14|-|TRBV5-6|TRBJ2-3|many
CASSSGRLTDTQYF
TGTGCCAGCAGTTCGGGACGGCTGACAGATACGCAGTATTTT
>13|-|TRBV12-3/TRBV12-4|TRBJ1-2|many
CASSLRDSGGYTF
TGTGCCAGCAGCCTCAGGGATTCCGGCGGCTACACCTTC
>15|-|TRBV6-6|TRBJ2-5|-
CASSYRAGMRETQYF
TGTGCCAGCAGTTACCGGGCAGGTATGCGCGAGACCCAGTACTTC
>13|-|TRBV12-3/TRBV12-4|TRBJ1-6|-
CASTRVGNSPIHF
TGTGCCAGCACCCGGGTGGGTAATTCACCCATCCACTTT
>15|TRBD2|TRBV10-2|TRBJ2-7|medium-sized
CASSESVSGAPGQYF
TGCGCCAGCAGTGAGTCTGTTAGCGGGGCCCCGGGGCAGTACTTC
>18|TRBD2|TRBV6-2/TRBV6-3|TRBJ2-7|many
CASSYSPSGGSFTYEQYF
TGTGCCAGCAGTTACTCGCCTAGCGGGGGGAGTTTTACCTACGAGCAGTACTTC
>13|-|TRBV4-3|TRBJ2-7|-
CASSQRLGHEQYF
TGCGCTAGCAGCCAAAGGCTAGGGCACGAGCAGTACTTC
>16|-|TRBV11-1|TRBJ2-4|-
CVSTHSGRVTKNIQYF
TGTGTCAGCACCCACTCAGGCAGGGTGACCAAAAACATCCAGTACTTC
>15|TRBD2|TRBV7-8|TRBJ2-1|-
CASSLRLAGNNEQFF
TGTGCCAGCAGCTTGAGACTAGCGGGGAACAATGAGCAGTTCTTC
>11|-|TRBV5-1|TRBJ2-1|once
CASYECNEQFF
TGCGCCAGCTACGAGTGCAATGAGCAGTTCTTC
>15|TRBD1|TRBV11-2|TRBJ1-1|many
CASSARQGVNTETFF
TGTGCCAGCAGCGCCCGACAGGGGGTGAACACTGAAACTTTCTTT
>15|-|TRBV10-3|TRBJ1-1|-
CATQPAYLPNTEAFF
TGTGCCACGCAGCCCGCTTATCTCCCAAACACTGAAGCTTTCTTT
>13|-|TRBV11-2|TRBJ1-2|-
CASNLRGVNGYTF
TGTGCTAGCAACTTAAGAGGGGTAAATGGCTACACCTTC
>19|-|TRBV4-3|TRBJ1-6|-
CASSQEYRWRISYNPPLHF
TGCGCCAGCAGCCAAGAATATCGATGGAGGATTTCCTATAATCCACCCCTCCACTTT
>10|-|TRBV20-1|TRBJ2-3|-
CSARQKTQYF
TGCAGTGCTCGACAAAAGACGCAGTATTTT
>15|TRBD2|TRBV20-1|TRBJ2-1|-
CSALSGAGVSNEQFF
TGCAGTGCATTGAGCGGAGCGGGAGTAAGCAATGAGCAGTTCTTC
>14|-|TRBV11-2|TRBJ1-4|-
CVSSLDRRGEKLFF
TGTGTCAGCAGCTTAGATAGAAGGGGAGAAAAATTGTTTTTT
>17|TRBD2|TRBV20-1|TRBJ2-3|-
CSAQGLAGAASTDTQYF
TGCAGTGCCCAGGGACTAGCTGGGGCCGCTAGCACAGATACGCAGTATTTT
>19|TRBD2|TRBV7-8|TRBJ2-3|many
CASSLGGLAGEAGTDTQYF
TGTGCCAGCAGCCTAGGGGGACTAGCGGGAGAGGCTGGGACAGATACGCAGTATTTT
>15|-|TRBV6-1|TRBJ2-4|many
CASSGPGLAKNIQYF
TGTGCCAGCAGTGGCCCAGGATTAGCCAAAAACATTCAGTACTTC
>15|-|TRBV11-3|TRBJ1-1|-
CASSSTGTVNTDAFF
TGTGCCAGCAGCTCGACCGGGACGGTGAACACTGACGCCTTCTTT
>14|-|TRBV7-9|TRBJ2-3|-
CASSLYPAPDTQYF
TGTGCCAGCAGCTTATACCCCGCACCAGATACGCAGTATTTT
>15|TRBD2|TRBV11-2|TRBJ2-2|-
CASSLGRVSTGELFF
TGTGCCAGCAGCTTGGGGAGGGTGAGCACAGGGGAGCTGTTTTTT
>16|TRBD2|TRBV20-1|TRBJ2-3|many
CSASRASGRGTDTQYF
TGCAGTGCTTCCCGAGCTAGCGGGAGAGGGACAGATACGCAGTATTTT
>14|-|TRBV11-2|TRBJ1-5|-
CASSDSRVDQPQHF
TGTGCCAGCAGCGACAGCAGGGTCGATCAGCCCCAGCATTTT
>15|-|TRBV6-2/TRBV6-3|TRBJ2-1|many
CASSYGQGPYNEQFF
TGTGCCAGCAGTTACGGGCAGGGCCCCTACAATGAGCAGTTCTTC
>11|-|TRBV20-1|TRBJ2-7|many
CSARDLYEQYF
TGCAGTGCTAGAGATCTCTACGAGCAGTACTTC
>15|TRBD1|TRBV14|TRBJ1-2|-
CDSSQDATGGNGYTF
TGTGACAGCAGCCAAGACGCCACAGGGGGCAATGGCTACACCTTC
>16|-|TRBV11-2|TRBJ2-3|-
CGSSLAVGVVTNTQYF
TGTGGCAGCAGCTTAGCCGTCGGGGTTGTCACAAATACGCAGTATTTT
>13|-|TRBV5-1|TRBJ1-1|once
CASARGMSPEAFF
TGCGCCAGCGCCCGGGGGATGAGCCCTGAAGCTTTCTTT
>16|TRBD1|TRBV11-3|TRBJ2-1|-
CASSARQGTSYNEQFF
TGTGCCAGCAGCGCCAGACAGGGGACATCCTACAATGAACAGTTCTTC
>13|-|TRBV11-3|TRBJ2-2|-
CANSLAETGELFF
TGTGCCAACAGCTTAGCGGAGACCGGGGAACTGTTTTTT
>14|-|TRBV24-1|TRBJ1-4|-
CATRGPWVNEKLFF
TGTGCCACCAGGGGACCATGGGTAAATGAAAAACTGTTTTTT
>15|-|TRBV29-1|TRBJ2-1|many
CSVIHPFGQYNEQFF
TGCAGCGTTATTCACCCGTTCGGCCAGTACAATGAGCAGTTCTTC
>12|-|TRBV20-1|TRBJ1-5|-
CSGEYGKQPQDF
TGCAGTGGGGAGTACGGGAAACAGCCCCAGGATTTT
>16|TRBD1|TRBV4-1|TRBJ2-1|many
CASSQPRDSSYNEQFF
TGCGCCAGCAGCCAACCCCGGGACAGCTCCTACAATGAGCAGTTCTTC
>22|TRBD2|TRBV20-1|TRBJ2-7|-
CSAIMPPRPLAGVPSFTYEQCF
TGCAGTGCTATAATGCCCCCCCGGCCCCTAGCGGGAGTACCCTCCTTTACCTACGAGCAGTGCTTC
>13|-|TRBV4-1|TRBJ1-1|-
CVSSPREVAEALF
TGCGTCAGCAGCCCCCGAGAGGTCGCTGAAGCTCTCTTT
>13|TRBD1|TRBV7-9|TRBJ2-1|-
CASSLDRYAEQFF
TGTGCCAGCAGCCTGGACAGGTACGCTGAGCAGTTCTTC
>14|-|TRBV5-8|TRBJ2-3|-
CTSSHGQNTDTHYF
TGTACCAGCAGCCATGGACAGAACACAGATACGCACTATTTT
>16|-|TRBV11-2|TRBJ2-1|-
CASSLEGEVGYNELFF
TGTGCCAGCAGCTTAGAGGGAGAAGTGGGTTACAATGAACTGTTCTTC
>15|-|TRBV5-4|TRBJ2-7|-
CASSLGGIGNDEQYF
TGTGCCAGCAGCTTGGGAGGGATAGGGAACGACGAGCAATACTTC
>13|-|TRBV12-3/TRBV12-4|TRBJ1-1|-
CASSTHMNTEAFF
TGTGCCAGCAGTACTCACATGAACACTGAAGCTTTCTTT
>15|-|TRBV12-3/TRBV12-4|TRBJ2-7|many
CASSLGGSSDYEQYF
TGTGCCAGCAGTTTAGGCGGCAGTTCCGACTACGAGCAGTACTTC